Listed below are T cell receptor beta chains from one sample, sequenced in a study of beta chain features in type 1 diabetes. Only in-frame clones appear in the TCRdb table, and some are missing; sequencing was by immunoSEQ multiplex PCR. This table holds over 150,000 clones, approximately 7.9% found once. The sample consisted of central memory CD4+ T cells from blood. All receptors come from a man between 18 and 29 years old with type 1 diabetes. CDR3s include the opening cysteine and the closing phenylalanine or tryptophan. The order of the fields is J gene, V gene, D gene, clone size, CDR3 DNA, CDR3 protein. A D gene is named only where the DNA matches it firmly. A row's size may be missing; if present it is once, few, many or a size class.

TRBJ1-6,TRBV30,TRBD1,few,TGTGCCTGGATTAACAGGGGGAGTAATTCACCCCTCCACTTT,CAWINRGSNSPLHF
TRBJ2-7,TRBV28,TRBD1,few,TGTGCCAGCAGTCGAGGGGACAGGCAAGACTACGAGCAGTACTTC,CASSRGDRQDYEQYF
TRBJ2-7,TRBV30,TRBD1,.,TGTGCCTGGAGTATACAGGGGACCCACGAGCAGTACTTC,CAWSIQGTHEQYF
TRBJ2-7,TRBV5-4,.,.,TGTGCCAGCAGTCGCCAGGGGTCAGACGAGCAGTACTTC,CASSRQGSDEQYF
TRBJ2-5,TRBV7-9,.,.,TGTGCCAGCAGCCCCGGACTGATCCAAGAGACCCAGTACTTC,CASSPGLIQETQYF
TRBJ1-1,TRBV2,TRBD1,.,TGTGCCAGCAGGGAGGGACAGTCAGTCCCTGAAGCTTTCTTT,CASREGQSVPEAFF
TRBJ2-5,TRBV28,TRBD2,few,TGTGCCAGCACCCAGACTAGCGGGGAAGAGACCCAGTACTTC,CASTQTSGEETQYF
TRBJ2-7,TRBV6-5,.,few,TGTGCCAGCAGCCCCTCGAACAGGAGTATCTACGAGCAGTACTTC,CASSPSNRSIYEQYF
TRBJ2-3,TRBV4-2,TRBD2,few,TGTGCCAGCAGCCGAGACGGCGGGACTAGCGGGTCAGATACGCAGTATTTT,CASSRDGGTSGSDTQYF
TRBJ2-2,TRBV21-1,.,few,TGTGCCAGCAGCAAAGGGGATGGGAGGGAGATTAGCACCGGGGAGCTGTTTTTT,CASSKGDGREISTGELFF
TRBJ1-1,TRBV5-1,.,few,TGCGCCAGCAGCTTGTTGCCAGGGGACACTGAAGCTTTCTTT,CASSLLPGDTEAFF
TRBJ1-2,TRBV28,.,once,TGTGCCAGCAGTGCACCGGGAGCTAACTATGGCTACACCTTC,CASSAPGANYGYTF
TRBJ1-1,TRBV23-1,.,few,TGCGCCAGCAGTCCTGCCCGACATGAGAACACTGAAGCTTTCTTT,CASSPARHENTEAFF
TRBJ1-3,TRBV4-3,TRBD1,.,TGCGCCAGCAGCCAAGATCAGGGGGACACCATATATTTT,CASSQDQGDTIYF
TRBJ2-3,TRBV5-4,TRBD2,.,TGTGCCAGCAGCCGCGGGGGGGCCTCCGTAGATACGCAGTATTTT,CASSRGGASVDTQYF
TRBJ2-5,TRBV27,.,.,TGTGCCAGCAGTTCGGAGGGAGAGACCCAGTACTTC,CASSSEGETQYF
TRBJ2-6,TRBV18,TRBD1,few,TGTGCCAGCTCATTATGGACAGGGGGCGACTCTGGGGCCAACGTCCTGACTTTC,CASSLWTGGDSGANVLTF
TRBJ2-1,TRBV13,.,few,TGTGCCAGCAGCTTTGAGGACGGGAACAATGAGCAGTTCTTC,CASSFEDGNNEQFF
TRBJ2-1,TRBV19,TRBD2,few,TGTGCCAGCCGGGGACTAGCGGGAGCCCCGGGCAATGAGCAGTTCTTC,CASRGLAGAPGNEQFF
TRBJ2-7,TRBV7-2,.,few,TGTGCCAGCAGCTTAGGTCGGTCAGGGCTAAGTGACGAGCAGTACTTC,CASSLGRSGLSDEQYF
TRBJ1-1,TRBV11-2,.,.,TGTGCCAGCAGTCAACAGGGTACGGCTGAAGCTTTCTTT,CASSQQGTAEAFF
TRBJ2-3,TRBV19,TRBD1,few,TGTGCCAGTAGTACCCTGACAGGGGCACGTGATACGCAGTATTTT,CASSTLTGARDTQYF